This T cell receptor beta chain was documented in a study of T-cell reconstitution after alpha-beta-depleted transplantation in children. The germline CDR1 and CDR2 sequences are SEHNR and FQNEAQ (reference sequence). Trimming removed 5 bases from V and 1 base from J, with 14 bases in between. The CDR3 covers 16 residues. Unique molecular identifiers were built into the TCRbeta library. TCRdb analysed the PCR reads with MiXCR anew, one entry per CDR3 protein. The profile shows 500,000 to 650,000 distinct CDR3 sequences, over 10% of them singletons. The origin of this receptor is a male patient aged 10-17 years who had a stem cell transplant for acute myeloid leukemia, so the T cells may come from the graft donor. The V gene is TRBV7-9, the J gene TRBJ2-2, with a tentative D call TRBD2 (5 bases). The sample consisted of PBMCs, mostly from graft donor cells, taken 360 days after TCRalphabeta/CD19-depleted stem cell transplant. CDR3 in DNA: TGTGCCAGCAGCCCAGTCAGCGGAGTGAACACCGGGGAGCTGTTTTTT. This encodes CASSPVSGVNTGELFF.